Shown below are 28 T cell receptor beta chains from a single sample sequenced in a study of blood T cell repertoires in COVID-19. Assay used: immunoSEQ multiplex PCR; TCRdb lists only in-frame clones, some missing. The sample consists of tens of thousands of clones, around four fifths of them appearing once. The source material was peripheral blood. The receptors derive from a man aged 50-59 years with active COVID-19.

This rearrangement joins TRBV3-1 (or the pseudogene TRBV3-2) to TRBJ1-5; D is uncertain. Trimming stripped 0 bases from V and 10 bases from J, with 7 bases between. Germline V gene lookup returns CDR1 LGHDT and CDR2 YNNKEL (reference sequence). This CDR3 contains 12 residues. In DNA, the CDR3 is TGTGCCAGCAGCCAAGATTCTAGACCCCAGCATTTT. Translating gives CASSQDSRPQHF.

The chain uses TRBV14 and TRBJ2-5; D ambiguous. V was clipped by 4 bases and J by 1 base, with 22 bases between them. CDR1 SGHDN and CDR2 FVKESK come from the germline V gene. The CDR3 spans 18 residues. The chain's CDR3 is CASSLRLPSKRSQETQYF. In DNA form, the CDR3 reads TGTGCCAGCAGCCTGCGCCTCCCAAGCAAGCGCAGCCAAGAGACCCAGTACTTC.

V is TRBV5-5 and J is TRBJ2-7; 9 bases are shared with TRBD2. The junction had 16 bases not matched to a gene; V was cut back by 9 bases and J by 3 bases. The CDR3 is made up of 16 amino acids. The germline V gene encodes CDR1 SGHKS and CDR2 YYEKEE (reference sequence). As DNA, the CDR3 is TGTGCCAAAAAGCAGCTTGTGGTGCGGGAGGGCTACGAGCAGTACTTC. Its protein product is CAKKQLVVREGYEQYF.

DNA for the CDR3: TGTGCCAGCTCCAGGGTGAACACTGAAGCTTTCTTT. It is translated as CASSRVNTEAFF. This chain joins TRBV5-4 and TRBJ1-1; weak D call: TRBD1 (5 bases). CDR1 is SGHNT, CDR2 YYREEE, per germline (reference sequence). The CDR3 has 12 residues. The germline V and J ends were trimmed by 7 bases and 0 bases, with 7 bases remaining between them.

The chain carries TRBV7-8 and TRBJ1-6; tentative D call: TRBD1 (5 bases). Trimming took 2 bases from V and 7 from J, leaving 9 bases between them. The CDR3 contains 14 residues. CDR1 is SGHVS, CDR2 FQNEAQ, per germline. This CDR3 is CASSLQGGNSPLHF. The DNA of the CDR3 is TGTGCCAGCAGCTTACAGGGAGGGAATTCACCCCTCCACTTT.

This clone has just a few counts. The chain recombines TRBV5-6 with TRBJ2-1; 7 bases match TRBD2. Losses at the gene ends were 10 bases for V and 6 bases for J; bases not matched to a gene: 10. This CDR3 is built from 13 residues. The germline CDR1 and CDR2 sequences are SGHDT and YYEEEE. CDR3 loop: CAGASGDVNEQFF. The CDR3 region has the DNA TGTGCCGGAGCTAGCGGAGACGTCAATGAGCAGTTCTTC.

The rearrangement links TRBV13 to TRBJ2-5; D may be TRBD1 (8 bases). V lost 5 bases and J 3 bases, leaving 16 bases between the germline ends. The CDR3 is 15 residues long. The V gene's germline CDR1 is PRHDT and CDR2 FYEKMQ (reference sequence). The CDR3 spells CASSQRTGREETQYF. In nucleotides, the CDR3 is TGTGCCAGCAGCCAACGGACAGGGAGGGAAGAGACCCAGTACTTC.

There are a few counts of this clone. The V call is TRBV10-3, the J call TRBJ1-1, with D perhaps matching TRBD1 (6 bases). The CDR3 spans 16 residues. In germline, CDR1 is ENHRY, CDR2 SYGVKD. The ends were cut back, 6 bases at V and 0 bases at J, with 17 bases in the middle. The CDR3 loop reads CAISSGQTTMNTEAFF. The CDR3 nucleotides are TGTGCCATCAGCTCCGGACAGACAACAATGAACACTGAAGCTTTCTTT.

The chain combines TRBV4-3 with TRBJ2-1, with 8 bases that match TRBD2. Germline-derived CDR1 and CDR2 are LGHNA and YSLEER. The junction had 3 bases not matched to a gene; V was cut back by 4 bases and J by 7 bases. The CDR3 runs 13 residues. CDR3 in DNA: TGCGCCAGCAGCCGCGGGGGGCGGAATGAGCAGTTCTTC. This sequence encodes CASSRGGRNEQFF.

The rearrangement uses TRBV3-1 (or the pseudogene TRBV3-2) and TRBJ2-5, with D hard to call. Deletions cut 4 bases from V and 4 bases from J, with 7 bases between. Germline lookup yields CDR1 LGHDT and CDR2 YNNKEL (reference sequence). This CDR3 is built from 12 residues. The CDR3 DNA follows: TGTGCCAGCAGCCCCCGAGGAGAGACCCAGTACTTC. Protein product: CASSPRGETQYF.

This chain links TRBV24-1 with TRBJ2-3; 9 bases are a match to TRBD2. V gave up 5 bases and J gave up 2 bases; unmatched junction bases: 13. The CDR3 totals 18 residues. From germline, CDR1 is KGHDR and CDR2 SFDVKD. CDR3 region: CATSGPRSGGPYTDTQYF. Written as DNA, the CDR3 is TGTGCCACCAGTGGCCCCCGGAGCGGGGGGCCCTACACAGATACGCAGTATTTT.

The V and J genes are TRBV5-6 and TRBJ2-7; the D gene is possibly TRBD1 (5 bases). Per germline, CDR1 SGHDT and CDR2 YYEEEE. The CDR3 contains 14 residues. Between the trimmed V and J ends, which lost 0 bases and 3 bases, there was a span of 10 bases. CDR3 nucleotide sequence: TGTGCCAGCAGCTTGGAGGGGCTTCTCTACGAGCAGTACTTC. Amino acid sequence: CASSLEGLLYEQYF.

The chain couples TRBV11-3 to TRBJ2-7; 8 bases align to TRBD1. V was clipped by 6 bases and J by 6 bases; unmatched bases: 13. This CDR3 spans 15 amino acids. CDR1 SGHNT and CDR2 YENEEA come from the germline V gene. This chain's CDR3 is CASSPRGTGGTEQYF. CDR3 coding DNA: TGTGCCAGCAGTCCTAGAGGAACAGGGGGTACCGAGCAGTACTTC. The whole variable domain, filled in from reference TRBV11-3 and TRBJ2-7, reads EAGVVQSPRYKIIEKKQPVAFWCNPISGHNTLYWYLQNLGQGPELLIRYENEEAVDDSQLPKDRFSAERLKGVDSTLKIQPAELGDSAVYLCASSPRGTGGTEQYFGPGTRLTVT.

CDR3 sequence: CASSLGSGRDTQYF. CDR3 DNA sequence: TGTGCCAGCAGCTTGGGGTCAGGGAGGGATACGCAGTATTTT. This chain joins TRBV5-6 and TRBJ2-3, with D perhaps TRBD2 (6 bases). The CDR3 runs to 14 residues. CDR1 is SGHDT, CDR2 YYEEEE, per germline. Trimming cost V 0 bases and J 6 bases, with 11 bases left between them.

V and J are TRBV27 and TRBJ2-7; 11 nucleotides match TRBD1. The germline gives CDR1 MNHEY, CDR2 SMNVEV (reference sequence). This CDR3 contains 15 residues. J gave up 3 bases and V 2 bases, and 3 bases lay outside the gene matches. The CDR3 sequence is CASSLRDRGVYEQYF. The DNA of the CDR3 is TGTGCCAGCAGTTTAAGGGACAGGGGGGTCTACGAGCAGTACTTC.

This chain links TRBV28 with TRBJ1-4; TRBD1 matches at 7 bases. The V and J ends lost 3 bases and 13 bases, in that order; junction bases with no gene match: 14. Germline CDR1 MDHEN, CDR2 SYDVKM. The CDR3 runs to 15 residues. In nucleotides, the CDR3 is TGTGCCAGCAGTTTCCGGGACAGTGGTCGGGGAGGACTGTTTTTT. Protein: CASSFRDSGRGGLFF.

The gene calls are TRBV19 and TRBJ2-1; 11 nucleotides align to TRBD1. Trimming took 1 base from V and 7 from J; bases not matched to a gene: 6. CDR1 is LNHDA and CDR2 is SQIVND in the germline V gene (reference sequence). CDR3 size: 16 residues. In DNA form, the CDR3 reads TGTGCCAGTAGTATAGTTAGGACAGGGGGCAGGAATGAGCAGTTCTTC. This codes for CASSIVRTGGRNEQFF.

There are a few counts of this clone. The genes are TRBV4-3 and TRBJ1-5, with a tentative D call TRBD1 (5 bases). The V end lost 0 bases, the J end lost 5 bases, and 17 bases lay between the germline ends. There are 17 residues in the CDR3. Germline CDR1 and CDR2: LGHNA and YSLEER. CDR3 nucleotide sequence: TGCGCCAGCAGCCAAGAAGGGTATGGAGGGGCGGATCAGCCCCAGCATTTT. Residues: CASSQEGYGGADQPQHF.

This clone was recorded only once. This rearrangement joins TRBV28 to TRBJ2-3; D is undetermined. This CDR3 contains 17 residues. In germline, CDR1 is MDHEN, CDR2 SYDVKM. V lost 7 bases, J lost 0 bases, and 20 bases lay in between. CDR3 amino acids: CASNLQTEITSTDTQYF. The CDR3 region has the DNA TGTGCCAGCAATCTTCAGACGGAGATAACTAGCACAGATACGCAGTATTTT.

This clone was found a few times. This chain links TRBV4-2 with TRBJ2-7, with TRBD2 matching over 9 bases. CDR1 is LGHNA and CDR2 is YNFKEQ in the germline V gene. CDR3 length: 17 residues. After removal of 5 bases from V and 5 bases from J, the junction contained 16 bases not matched to a gene. CDR3 nucleotide sequence: TGTGCCAGCAGCGACTTCTCCAAAGCGGGAGGAAGCGACGAGCAGTACTTC. Translating it yields CASSDFSKAGGSDEQYF.

The chain recombines TRBV5-1 with TRBJ1-1; D gene unclear. The V and J ends lost 4 bases and 2 bases respectively, with 9 bases between them. From germline, CDR1 is SGHRS and CDR2 YFSETQ. CDR3 length: 13 residues. For the CDR3, the DNA is TGCGCCAGCAGCGTTGTATCCAACACTGAAGCTTTCTTT. Translation: CASSVVSNTEAFF.

The rearrangement uses TRBV7-2 and TRBJ2-1; 8 nucleotides match TRBD2. The junction had 5 bases not matched to a gene; V was cut back by 4 bases and J by 0 bases. The CDR3 runs 16 residues. Germline V gene lookup returns CDR1 SGHTA and CDR2 FQGNSA. Here the CDR3 reads CASSYVAGSSYNEQFF. CDR3 in DNA: TGTGCCAGCAGCTACGTAGCGGGGAGCTCCTACAATGAGCAGTTCTTC.

This chain connects TRBV3-1 (or the pseudogene TRBV3-2) to TRBJ1-3, with D perhaps TRBD1 (5 bases). The CDR3 length is 16 residues. Germline lookup yields CDR1 LGHDT and CDR2 YNNKEL (reference sequence). Trimming left V 0 bases short and J 3 bases short, with 12 bases between. Here the CDR3 DNA reads TGTGCCAGCAGCCAAGATTCAGGGTACCGTGGAAACACCATATATTTT. Its translation is CASSQDSGYRGNTIYF.

The rearrangement uses TRBV14 and TRBJ2-7; 7 bases align to TRBD1. The germline CDR1 and CDR2 sequences are SGHDN and FVKESK. Losses at the gene ends were 0 bases for V and 3 bases for J; bases not matched to a gene: 5. The CDR3 is made up of 15 amino acids. The DNA of the CDR3 is TGTGCCAGCAGCCAAGACGGGGACAGAGTCTACGAGCAGTACTTC. It yields the protein CASSQDGDRVYEQYF.

The V call is TRBV30, the J call TRBJ2-3; no firm D call. CDR1 and CDR2 from the germline V gene are GTSNPN and SVGIG (reference sequence). CDR3 length equals 13 residues. V lost 2 bases to trimming and J lost 0 bases, with 6 bases between them. CDR3: CAWSQRSTDTQYF. Written as DNA, the CDR3 is TGTGCCTGGAGTCAGCGTAGCACAGATACGCAGTATTTT.

The CDR3 is CASSGGQDWGYTF. The CDR3 nucleotides read TGTGCCAGCAGTGGGGGACAGGATTGGGGCTACACCTTC. The chain is built from TRBV28 and TRBJ1-2; TRBD1 agrees at 8 bases. Looked up from germline, CDR1 is MDHEN and CDR2 is SYDVKM. This CDR3 is built from 13 residues. Trimming at V came to 5 bases and at J to 8 bases, leaving 7 bases not matched to a gene.

The chain recombines TRBV7-8 with TRBJ2-7; perhaps TRBD2 as D (6 bases). CDR1 is SGHVS, CDR2 FQNEAQ, per germline. The CDR3 is 14 residues long. Trimming pared 3 bases from V and 3 bases from J, leaving 12 bases between. CDR3 residues: CASSFGGTDYEQYF. CDR3 coding DNA: TGTGCCAGCAGCTTCGGGGGTACGGACTACGAGCAGTACTTC.

This rearrangement joins TRBV4-1 to TRBJ2-7, with 7 bases aligning to TRBD2. Germline assignment: CDR1 MGHRA and CDR2 YSYEKL. The V and J ends lost 4 bases and 3 bases, in that order; junction bases with no gene match: 12. The CDR3 contains 16 residues. CDR3 DNA: TGCGCCAGCAGCCGCAGCATCGGGGGACTACTCTACGAGCAGTACTTC. Residues: CASSRSIGGLLYEQYF.